This TCR beta chain emerged from a study of T cells after yellow fever vaccination. Germline V gene sequence: CDR1 SGHRS, CDR2 YFSETQ. This CDR3 region has 14 residues. The germline V and J ends were trimmed by 2 bases and 0 bases, with 8 bases remaining between them. This clonotype was counted only a few times. Production of TCR cDNA was by 5'RACE template switching, which also added a universal primer site and UMIs. TCRdb reanalysed the 5' RACE reads using MiXCR and keeps one entry per CDR3 protein. The repertoire holds hundreds of thousands of distinct CDR3 sequences, with 9.5% to 13% as singletons.

Sequenced here: PBMCs, sampled on the day of the first yellow fever vaccination. V is TRBV5-1 and J is TRBJ1-1; D not certain. This TCR was recovered from a man younger than 30 who received the YFV17D yellow fever vaccine. CDR3 sequence (DNA): TGCGCCAGCAGCTTAGACAAGTTGAACACTGAAGCTTTCTTT. Translation: CASSLDKLNTEAFF.